This TCR beta chain was captured by sequencing in a study of naive and memory T cell subsets. Two oligonucleotides, mixed equimolar, formed the beta constant-region primer covering TRBC1 and TRBC2. Ligated cDNA was amplified by four rounds of PCR with nested alpha and beta constant-region primers and SP2. Via MiXCR, TCRdb re-called the UMI-ligation and nested PCR reads, giving one row per CDR3 protein. The sample contains under 150,000 distinct CDR3 sequences, about a fifth of which appear only once. CDR3 size: 14 residues. Trimming removed 6 bases from V and 2 bases from J; junction bases left unmatched: 6. The germline gives CDR1 SQVTM, CDR2 ANQGSEA. General study findings and limits: A few larger clonotypes appeared in naive repertoires, especially CD8, possibly memory cells re-expressing CD45RA. Clonotypes here are unpaired alpha or beta chain sequences.

About this clonotype itself: Its target is not known.

Sequencing input: naive CD8+ T cells from blood. This receptor was taken from a human donor in good health. The chain is built from TRBV29-1 and TRBJ2-3; 9 positions match TRBD2. The CDR3 DNA is TGCAGCGTCGCGGGAGGGAGCCCCACAGATACGCAGTATTTT. This translates into CSVAGGSPTDTQYF.